The T cell receptor (beta chain) under discussion was sequenced for a study of blood T cell repertoires in COVID-19. Whole-study context: The samples span acute and convalescent COVID-19 from the United States, Italy and Spain.

This CDR3 contains 16 residues. The V end lost 5 bases, the J end lost 0 bases, and 15 bases lay between the germline ends. Germline CDR1 reads SGHVS; CDR2 reads FNYEAQ. Source study methods: From reference gene primer amplification, estimates of nucleated cell counts were derived. Profiling relied on immunoSEQ multiplex PCR, and the TCRdb table lists in-frame clones only, not all of them. The V and J calls and the clone size are those of that table, but D and trimming were determined from the DNA. The data hold 250,000 or so clones, with about 90% observed a single time. The TCR comes from a woman in her thirties with acute COVID-19. The sequenced sample consisted of PBMCs or T cells enriched from blood (not recorded which). The gene calls are TRBV7-6 and TRBJ2-3; D not certain. The CDR3 loop is CASSPSSTASTDTQYF. CDR3 nucleotide sequence: TGTGCCAGCAGCCCATCTTCCACAGCTAGCACAGATACGCAGTATTTT. The variable domain in full, completed from reference TRBV7-6 and TRBJ2-3, reads GAGVSQSPRYKVTKRGQDVALRCDPISGHVSLYWYRQALGQGPEFLTYFNYEAQQDKSGLPNDRFSAERPEGSISTLTIQRTEQRDSAMYRCASSPSSTASTDTQYFGPGTRLTVL.